Each of the 20 T cell receptor beta chains below was sequenced from the same sample in a study of CD8 T cells in Susac syndrome (dated by TCRdb to 2018 to 2020). Library prep was done by the immunoSEQ multiplex PCR assay. RNA was extracted with the RNeasy kit and about 0.5 to 1 ug was reverse transcribed using random hexamers. In-frame beta chains were kept once TCRdb had trimmed the public reads at Q25 with fastp and called clones with MiXCR. Under each unique CDR3 protein, matching rows form one entry showing the most common genes and DNA. The sample yields over 300,000 distinct CDR3 sequences; around 92% were counted once. The top ten clonotypes cover approximately 0.065% of the sample. Sequencing was done on a sample of CD4+ T cells from PBMCs. The source of these receptors is a human donor with multiple sclerosis.

The chain uses TRBV7-2 and TRBJ1-2; 11 bases align to TRBD1. Germline trimming cut 4 bases from V and 8 bases from J; bases unmatched to any gene: 6. This CDR3 is built from 14 residues. Germline V gene lookup returns CDR1 SGHTA and CDR2 FQGNSA. CDR3: CASSSDRGLGGYTF. CDR3 nucleotides: TGTGCCAGCAGCTCGGACAGGGGGCTTGGCGGCTACACCTTC.

This chain joins TRBV2 and TRBJ2-3; 8 bases are a match to TRBD2. The CDR3 loop spans 13 amino acids. Losses at the gene ends were 7 bases for V and 9 bases for J; bases not matched to a gene: 9. Germline CDR1 is SNHLY and CDR2 is FYNNEI. The chain's CDR3 is CASNQRERGTQYF. CDR3 nucleotides: TGTGCCAGCAATCAGCGGGAGAGGGGGACGCAGTATTTT.

V and J are TRBV19 and TRBJ1-1; possibly TRBD1 for D (6 bases). Per germline, CDR1 LNHDA and CDR2 SQIVND (reference sequence). Trimming took 4 bases from V and 1 from J, leaving 16 bases between them. This CDR3 contains 16 residues. This CDR3 reads CASSTNRVGENTEAFF. DNA for the CDR3: TGTGCCAGTAGTACCAACAGGGTCGGTGAGAACACTGAAGCTTTCTTT.

V is TRBV30 and J is TRBJ2-1; the match to TRBD2 covers 8 bases. This CDR3 contains 14 residues. J lost 3 bases, V lost 3 bases, and 4 bases had no gene match. Per the germline V gene, CDR1 is GTSNPN and CDR2 is SVGIG (reference sequence). Here the CDR3 reads CAWRGGGIYNEQFF. CDR3 nucleotide sequence: TGTGCCTGGAGGGGCGGGGGGATCTACAATGAGCAGTTCTTC.

This rearrangement joins TRBV19 to TRBJ2-1; 8 nucleotides match TRBD2. This CDR3 is built from 17 residues. After removal of 4 bases from V and 5 bases from J, the junction contained 13 bases not matched to a gene. In germline, CDR1 is LNHDA, CDR2 SQIVND (reference sequence). As DNA, the CDR3 is TGTGCCAGTAGTACAATATTTAAGCGGGAGATCCACAATGAGCAGTTCTTC. This sequence encodes CASSTIFKREIHNEQFF. Full variable domain (rest looked up from reference TRBV19 and TRBJ2-1): DGGITQSPKYLFRKEGQNVTLSCEQNLNHDAMYWYRQDPGQGLRLIYYSQIVNDFQKGDIAEGYSVSREKKESFPLTVTSAQKNPTAFYLCASSTIFKREIHNEQFFGPGTRLTVL.

The genes are TRBV15 and TRBJ2-3, with D uncertain. Germline loops: CDR1 LNHNV, CDR2 YYDKDF (reference sequence). CDR3 length equals 13 residues. V lost 3 bases and J lost 1, with 5 bases in between. The CDR3 reads CATSRRGTDTQYF. CDR3 coding DNA: TGTGCCACCAGCAGGCGAGGCACAGATACGCAGTATTTT.

This clonotype showed up just once. The chain employs TRBV2 and TRBJ2-5; TRBD2 aligns across 9 bases. V dropped 4 bases and J dropped 5; count of bases not matched to a gene: 8. From germline, CDR1 is SNHLY and CDR2 FYNNEI. The CDR3 loop spans 15 amino acids. The CDR3 sequence: CASSGGGGAGETQYF. In DNA form, the CDR3 reads TGTGCCAGCAGTGGAGGCGGGGGGGCCGGGGAGACCCAGTACTTC.

This clonotype occurred once. V is TRBV29-1 and J is TRBJ1-1; 8 bases fit TRBD1. Germline assignment: CDR1 SQVTM and CDR2 ANQGSEA. Trimming at V came to 5 bases and at J to 2 bases, leaving 7 bases not matched to a gene. The CDR3 consists of 14 residues. CDR3 bases: TGCAGCGTTCGGACAGGGACGATCAACACTGAAGCTTTCTTT. Translation gives CSVRTGTINTEAFF.

This chain connects TRBV7-3 to TRBJ2-1; D assignment may be TRBD1 or TRBD2 (5 bases each). The CDR3 contains 17 residues. Germline V gives CDR1 SGHTA, CDR2 FQGTGA. V lost 5 bases and J 0 bases, leaving 17 bases between the germline ends. The CDR3 DNA reads as TGTGCCAGCAGCCCCAAGGTGGTGAGGGGCTCCTACAATGAGCAGTTCTTC. Protein: CASSPKVVRGSYNEQFF.

This chain links TRBV24-1 with TRBJ2-3, with 12 bases lining up with TRBD2. The V segment lost 3 bases and the J segment 3 bases; nucleotides outside the gene matches: 3. CDR1 is KGHDR and CDR2 is SFDVKD in the germline V gene. The CDR3 extends over 16 amino acids. In DNA form, the CDR3 reads TGTGCCACCAGTGATACCGGGACTAGCGGGACAGATACGCAGTATTTT. Protein: CATSDTGTSGTDTQYF.

V and J are TRBV7-6 and TRBJ2-1; D gene ambiguous. Germline CDR1 reads SGHVS; CDR2 reads FNYEAQ. CDR3 size: 16 residues. V was shortened by 1 base and J by 6 bases, with 16 bases between the two germline ends. This CDR3 reads CASSLVSAVIGNEQFF. For the CDR3, the DNA is TGTGCCAGCAGCTTAGTGAGCGCGGTAATCGGCAATGAGCAGTTCTTC.

This clonotype was observed a handful of times. The J gene is TRBJ2-1, the V gene TRBV7-2; 8 bases agree with TRBD1. Germline V gene sequence: CDR1 SGHTA, CDR2 FQGNSA. There are 16 residues in the CDR3. The V segment lost 6 bases and the J segment 8 bases; nucleotides outside the gene matches: 15. The CDR3 region has the DNA TGTGCCAGCAGTCTACAGGGGGGCCGGGGAGACGATGAGCAGTTCTTC. Translating gives CASSLQGGRGDDEQFF.

V is TRBV7-2 and J is TRBJ2-3, with D possibly being TRBD2 (5 bases). Germline V gives CDR1 SGHTA, CDR2 FQGNSA. Trimming shortened V by 4 bases and J by 0 bases, and 17 bases separated the two germline ends. The length of the CDR3 is 17 residues. CDR3 loop: CASSSRRVASSTDTQYF. CDR3 DNA: TGTGCCAGCAGCTCACGTCGGGTAGCGTCTAGCACAGATACGCAGTATTTT. Full variable domain (remainder filled in from reference TRBV7-2 and TRBJ2-3): GAGVSQSPSNKVTEKGKDVELRCDPISGHTALYWYRQSLGQGLEFLIYFQGNSAPDKSGLPSDRFSAERTGGSVSTLTIQRTQQEDSAVYLCASSSRRVASSTDTQYFGPGTRLTVL.

The J gene is TRBJ2-3, the V gene TRBV7-2, with TRBD2 matching over 9 bases. Trimming removed 5 bases from V and 1 base from J; junction bases left unmatched: 13. The CDR3 contains 18 residues. Germline loops: CDR1 SGHTA, CDR2 FQGNSA. The DNA of the CDR3 is TGTGCCAGCAGCCCCCGGGGTCTAGCGGGGAGACGCACAGATACGCAGTATTTT. This encodes CASSPRGLAGRRTDTQYF. The variable domain in full, completed from reference TRBV7-2 and TRBJ2-3, reads GAGVSQSPSNKVTEKGKDVELRCDPISGHTALYWYRQSLGQGLEFLIYFQGNSAPDKSGLPSDRFSAERTGGSVSTLTIQRTQQEDSAVYLCASSPRGLAGRRTDTQYFGPGTRLTVL.

The chain carries TRBV3-1 and TRBJ1-2; D not certain. CDR3 length equals 12 residues. Germline values: CDR1 LGHDT, CDR2 YNNKEL (reference sequence). The V and J ends lost 1 base and 5 bases respectively, with 5 bases between them. DNA of the CDR3: TGTGCCAGCAGCCAAGGGCATTATGGCTACACCTTC. Its protein is CASSQGHYGYTF.

This clonotype was detected only once. The chain links TRBV7-3 to TRBJ1-1; D is unresolved. In germline, CDR1 is SGHTA, CDR2 FQGTGA. V gave up 1 base and J gave up 4 bases, with 10 bases separating them. This CDR3 has 14 residues. The CDR3: CASSLSKRVTEAFF. The CDR3 DNA sequence: TGTGCCAGCAGCTTAAGTAAAAGAGTCACTGAAGCTTTCTTT.

The CDR3 DNA sequence: TGTGCCAGTAGTACCCACTCCATGGCCTACGAGCAGTACTTC. Translated, it gives CASSTHSMAYEQYF. The J gene is TRBJ2-7, the V gene TRBV19, with D unclear. The CDR3 spans 14 residues. Germline values: CDR1 LNHDA, CDR2 SQIVND (reference sequence). V dropped 4 bases and J dropped 2 bases, with 12 bases sitting between them.

The rearrangement joins TRBV6-2 or TRBV6-3 to TRBJ1-5, with a weak D call TRBD1 (5 bases). Trimming cost V 4 bases and J 0 bases, with 19 bases left between them. The CDR3 runs 18 residues. The germline CDR1 and CDR2 sequences are MNHEY and SVGEGT. This CDR3 is CASSSRLIPGNSNQPQHF. CDR3 DNA: TGTGCCAGCAGTTCCCGTCTCATACCAGGGAATAGCAATCAGCCCCAGCATTTT.

V and J are TRBV6-6 and TRBJ1-5; no definite D call. Trimming cost V 0 bases and J 2 bases, with 11 bases left between them. This CDR3 is built from 16 residues. Germline CDR1 reads MNHNY; CDR2 reads SVGAGI (reference sequence). The chain's CDR3 is CASSYSRGGGNQPQHF. Here the CDR3 DNA reads TGTGCCAGCAGTTACTCCCGGGGTGGCGGCAATCAGCCCCAGCATTTT.

The chain is built from TRBV20-1 and TRBJ1-2; 7 nucleotides line up with TRBD1. With 5 bases clipped from V and 4 bases from J, the junction kept 7 bases outside the gene matches. Germline V gene sequence: CDR1 DFQATT, CDR2 SNEGSKA (reference sequence). This CDR3 region has 13 residues. CDR3 loop: CSAPTPGGYGYTF. As DNA, the CDR3 is TGCAGTGCTCCAACCCCAGGGGGCTATGGCTACACCTTC.